The 8 T cell receptor beta chains below come from one sample, sequenced in a study of T cell responses to AZD1222 COVID-19 vaccine. Clones were sequenced by immunoSEQ multiplex PCR, and TCRdb holds only the in-frame ones, with some missing. The sample has around 80,000 clones; around 82% are singletons. Material: peripheral blood, obtained 28 days after the second AZD1222 dose. These receptors came from an adult who received the AZD1222 COVID-19 vaccine.

This sequence joins TRBV5-1 and TRBJ1-1, with 8 bases that match TRBD1. After removal of 0 bases from V and 7 bases from J, the junction contained 5 bases not matched to a gene. The germline V gene encodes CDR1 SGHRS and CDR2 YFSETQ. This CDR3 is 14 amino acids long. CDR3 coding DNA: TGCGCCAGCAGCTTGGTAATACAGGGGGGTGAAGCTTTCTTT. It yields the protein CASSLVIQGGEAFF.

This sequence joins TRBV6-5 and TRBJ2-7, with 8 bases that match TRBD1. The CDR3 length is 15 residues. Germline CDR1 reads MNHEY; CDR2 reads SVGAGI. With V trimmed by 6 bases and J by 7 bases, 14 bases remained unmatched. The CDR3, as DNA: TGTGCCAGCAGCCGGACAGGGACTTCCTCCCTGGAGCAGTACTTC. It codes for CASSRTGTSSLEQYF.

V is TRBV15 and J is TRBJ1-2; D call uncertain. Trimming left V 0 bases short and J 4 bases short, with 15 bases between. The CDR3 has 16 amino acids. The germline gives CDR1 LNHNV, CDR2 YYDKDF (reference sequence). The CDR3 DNA sequence: TGTGCCACCAGCAGAGATAGGGAGGGAGTTATCTATGGCTACACCTTC. Protein: CATSRDREGVIYGYTF.

V usage is TRBV4-1 and J usage is TRBJ1-5; D might be TRBD1 (6 bases). Germline CDR1 MGHRA, CDR2 YSYEKL. The length of the CDR3 is 14 residues. The V end lost 4 bases, the J end lost 7 bases, and 14 bases lay between the germline ends. The CDR3 here is CASSRDNGLQPQHF. For the CDR3, the DNA is TGCGCCAGCAGCCGGGACAACGGTTTACAGCCCCAGCATTTT.

V and J are TRBV30 and TRBJ1-2; D is unclear. V lost 7 bases and J lost 2, with 11 bases in between. The CDR3 extends over 12 amino acids. The germline CDR1 and CDR2 sequences are GTSNPN and SVGIG (reference sequence). CDR3 in DNA: TGTGCCTACACGTCCCTCAACTATGGCTACACCTTC. Its translation: CAYTSLNYGYTF. The full variable domain, rest sourced from reference TRBV30 and TRBJ1-2, is SQTIHQWPATLVQPVGSPLSLECTVEGTSNPNLYWYRQAAGRGLQLLFYSVGIGQISSEVPQNLSASRPQDRQFILSSKKLLLSDSGFYLCAYTSLNYGYTFGSGTRLTVV.

Only a few counts were recorded for this clone. This chain links TRBV6-5 with TRBJ1-1, with TRBD1 identical over 8 bases. Germline V gives CDR1 MNHEY, CDR2 SVGAGI. J was trimmed by 0 bases and V by 4 bases; bases with no gene match: 7. The CDR3 has 16 residues. The CDR3 DNA reads TGTGCCAGCAGTTTGAGCGGACAGGGAATGAACACTGAAGCTTTCTTT. As protein: CASSLSGQGMNTEAFF.

This clone occurred many times. The gene calls are TRBV29-1 and TRBJ1-1; 8 bases are a match to TRBD1. The V gene's germline CDR1 is SQVTM and CDR2 ANQGSEA. The junction had 8 bases not matched to a gene; V was cut back by 5 bases and J by 6 bases. The CDR3 contains 13 residues. CDR3 region: CSVRTGMSAEAFF. The CDR3 nucleotides read TGCAGCGTTCGGACAGGGATGAGTGCTGAAGCTTTCTTT. The full variable domain, completed using reference TRBV29-1 and TRBJ1-1, is SAVISQKPSRDICQRGTSLTIQCQVDSQVTMMFWYRQQPGQSLTLIATANQGSEATYESGFVIDKFPISRPNLTFSTLTVSNMSPEDSSIYLCSVRTGMSAEAFFGQGTRLTVV.

The V gene is TRBV28, the J gene TRBJ2-3, with 11 bases fitting TRBD1. V was pared by 5 bases and J by 4 bases, with 5 bases of the junction left unmatched. The CDR3 is 15 amino acids. CDR1 is MDHEN and CDR2 is SYDVKM in the germline V gene. The chain's CDR3 is CASSKRTGGADTQYF. The CDR3 bases are TGTGCCAGCAGTAAACGGACAGGGGGCGCAGATACGCAGTATTTT.